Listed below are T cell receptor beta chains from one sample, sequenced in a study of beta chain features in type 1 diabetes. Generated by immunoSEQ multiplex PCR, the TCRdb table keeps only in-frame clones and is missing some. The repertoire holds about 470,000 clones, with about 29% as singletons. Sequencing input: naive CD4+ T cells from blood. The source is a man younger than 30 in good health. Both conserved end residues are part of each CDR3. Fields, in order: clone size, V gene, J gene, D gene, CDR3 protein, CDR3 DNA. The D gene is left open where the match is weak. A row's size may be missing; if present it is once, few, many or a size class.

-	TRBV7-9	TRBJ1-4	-	CASSLPGGDEKLFF	TGTGCCAGCAGCTTACCGGGCGGGGATGAAAAACTGTTTTTT
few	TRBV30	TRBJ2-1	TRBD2	CAWGLAGSYNEQFF	TGTGCCTGGGGACTAGCAGGCTCCTACAATGAGCAGTTCTTC
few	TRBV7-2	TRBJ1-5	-	CASSLGFGQISNQPQHF	TGTGCCAGCAGCTTAGGGTTTGGTCAGATTAGCAATCAGCCCCAGCATTTT
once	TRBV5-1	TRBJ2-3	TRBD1	CASSLAWTGGADTQYF	TGCGCCAGCAGCTTGGCCTGGACAGGGGGAGCAGATACGCAGTATTTT
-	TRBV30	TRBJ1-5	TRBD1	CAGGQGNQPQHF	TGTGCCGGGGGACAGGGCAATCAGCCCCAGCATTTT
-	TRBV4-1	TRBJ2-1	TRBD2	CASRLGLAGYNEQFF	TGCGCCAGCAGACTTGGACTAGCGGGTTACAATGAGCAGTTCTTC
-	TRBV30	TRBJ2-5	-	CAWSVWNRGAGRETQYF	TGTGCCTGGAGTGTTTGGAATCGGGGGGCAGGTAGAGAGACCCAGTACTTC
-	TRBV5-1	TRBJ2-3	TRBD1	CASSWTGYADTQYF	TGCGCCAGCAGCTGGACAGGGTACGCAGATACGCAGTATTTT
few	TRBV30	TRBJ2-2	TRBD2	CAWSHPRTSGRYGNTGELFF	TGTGCCTGGAGTCATCCTCGGACTAGCGGGAGGTACGGGAACACCGGGGAGCTGTTTTTT
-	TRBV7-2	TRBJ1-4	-	CASSVAQGDANEKLFF	TGTGCCAGCAGCGTAGCTCAAGGGGACGCTAATGAAAAACTGTTTTTT
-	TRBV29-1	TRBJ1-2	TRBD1	CSAGQGVSGYTF	TGCAGCGCGGGACAGGGGGTGAGCGGCTACACCTTC